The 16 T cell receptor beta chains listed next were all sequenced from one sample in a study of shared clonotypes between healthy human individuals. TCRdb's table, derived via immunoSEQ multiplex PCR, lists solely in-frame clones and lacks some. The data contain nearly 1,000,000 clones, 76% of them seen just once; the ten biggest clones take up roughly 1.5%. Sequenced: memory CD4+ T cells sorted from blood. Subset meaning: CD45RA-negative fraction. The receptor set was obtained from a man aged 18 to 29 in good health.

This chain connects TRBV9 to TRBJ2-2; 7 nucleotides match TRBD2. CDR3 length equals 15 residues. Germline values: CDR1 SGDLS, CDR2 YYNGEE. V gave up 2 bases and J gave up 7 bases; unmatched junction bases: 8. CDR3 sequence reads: CASSVRGGLGGELFF. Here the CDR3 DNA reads TGTGCCAGCAGCGTCCGCGGGGGACTGGGCGGGGAGCTGTTTTTT.

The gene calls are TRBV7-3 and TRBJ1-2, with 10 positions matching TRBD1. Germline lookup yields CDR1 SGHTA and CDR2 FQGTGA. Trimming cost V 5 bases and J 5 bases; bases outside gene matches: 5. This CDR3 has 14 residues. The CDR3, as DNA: TGTGCCAGCAGCCCGGGGACAGGGGATTATGGCTACACCTTC. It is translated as CASSPGTGDYGYTF.

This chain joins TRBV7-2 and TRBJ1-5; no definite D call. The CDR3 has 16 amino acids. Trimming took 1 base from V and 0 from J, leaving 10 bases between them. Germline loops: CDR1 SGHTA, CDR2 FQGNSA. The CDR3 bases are TGTGCCAGCAGCTTAGTATCCGGGAATAGCAATCAGCCCCAGCATTTT. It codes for CASSLVSGNSNQPQHF. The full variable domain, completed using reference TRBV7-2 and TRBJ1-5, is GAGVSQSPSNKVTEKGKDVELRCDPISGHTALYWYRQSLGQGLEFLIYFQGNSAPDKSGLPSDRFSAERTGGSVSTLTIQRTQQEDSAVYLCASSLVSGNSNQPQHFGDGTRLSIL.

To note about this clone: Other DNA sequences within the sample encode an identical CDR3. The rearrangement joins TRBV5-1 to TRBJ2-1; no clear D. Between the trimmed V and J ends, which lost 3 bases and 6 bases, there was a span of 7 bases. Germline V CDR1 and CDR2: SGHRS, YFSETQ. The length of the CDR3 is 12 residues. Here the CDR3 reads CASSSGGNEQFF. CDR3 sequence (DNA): TGCGCCAGCAGCTCCGGCGGCAATGAGCAGTTCTTC.

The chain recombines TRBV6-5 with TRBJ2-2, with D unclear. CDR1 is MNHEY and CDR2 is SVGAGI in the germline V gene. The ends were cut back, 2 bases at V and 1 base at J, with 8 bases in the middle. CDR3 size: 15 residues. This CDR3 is CASSYSQWNTGELFF. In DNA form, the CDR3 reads TGTGCCAGCAGTTACAGTCAGTGGAACACCGGGGAGCTGTTTTTT.

Here the CDR3 reads CASSDSPGRVFRMNTEAFF. Written as DNA, the CDR3 is TGTGCCAGCAGTGACTCCCCGGGACGAGTGTTTCGCATGAACACTGAAGCTTTCTTT. V gene TRBV6-4 combines with J gene TRBJ1-1; perhaps TRBD1 as D (5 bases). This CDR3 comprises 19 residues. V lost 0 bases and J 0 bases, leaving 20 bases between the germline ends. Germline CDR1 is MRHNA and CDR2 is SNTAGT.

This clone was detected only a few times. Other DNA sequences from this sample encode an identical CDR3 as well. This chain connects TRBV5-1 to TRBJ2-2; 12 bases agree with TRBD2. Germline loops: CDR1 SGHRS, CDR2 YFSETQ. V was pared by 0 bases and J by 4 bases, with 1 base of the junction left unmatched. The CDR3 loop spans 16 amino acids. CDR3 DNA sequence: TGCGCCAGCAGCTTGGGACTAGCGGGAGCCACCGGGGAGCTGTTTTTT. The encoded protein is CASSLGLAGATGELFF.

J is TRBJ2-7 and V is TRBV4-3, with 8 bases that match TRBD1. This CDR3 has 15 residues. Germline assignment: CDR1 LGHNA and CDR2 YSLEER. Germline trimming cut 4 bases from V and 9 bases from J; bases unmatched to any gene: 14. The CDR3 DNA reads TGCGCCAGCAGCCCATCCCTCCGGGACAGGATTGCGCAGTACTTC. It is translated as CASSPSLRDRIAQYF.

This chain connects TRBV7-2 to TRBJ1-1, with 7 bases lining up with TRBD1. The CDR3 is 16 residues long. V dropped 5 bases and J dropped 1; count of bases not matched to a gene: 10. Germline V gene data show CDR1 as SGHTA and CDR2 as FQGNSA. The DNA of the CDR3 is TGTGCCAGCAGCCCCGAGGGGGCCAGGAAGAACACTGAAGCTTTCTTT. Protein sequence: CASSPEGARKNTEAFF.

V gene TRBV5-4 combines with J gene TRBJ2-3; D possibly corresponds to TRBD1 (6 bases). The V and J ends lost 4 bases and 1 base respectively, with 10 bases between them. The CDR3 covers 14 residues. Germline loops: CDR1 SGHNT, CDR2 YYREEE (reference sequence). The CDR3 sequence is CASSEDRGTDTQYF. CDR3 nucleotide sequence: TGTGCCAGCAGCGAGGACAGAGGCACAGATACGCAGTATTTT.

The CDR3 DNA sequence: TGCGCCAGCAGCATCCTTGGGGGCAGGGCATTCGAGACCCAGTACTTC. The encoded protein is CASSILGGRAFETQYF. This chain uses TRBV5-1 with TRBJ2-5; D perhaps matches TRBD1 (6 bases). Germline V gives CDR1 SGHRS, CDR2 YFSETQ. The CDR3 extends over 16 amino acids. The V end was cut by 4 bases, the J end by 5 bases, with 21 bases between.

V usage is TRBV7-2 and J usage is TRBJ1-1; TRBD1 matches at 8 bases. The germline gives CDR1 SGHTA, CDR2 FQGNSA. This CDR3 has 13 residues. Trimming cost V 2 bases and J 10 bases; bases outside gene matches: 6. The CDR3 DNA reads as TGTGCCAGCAGCTTAAATCGACAGGGGACAGCTTTCTTT. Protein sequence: CASSLNRQGTAFF.

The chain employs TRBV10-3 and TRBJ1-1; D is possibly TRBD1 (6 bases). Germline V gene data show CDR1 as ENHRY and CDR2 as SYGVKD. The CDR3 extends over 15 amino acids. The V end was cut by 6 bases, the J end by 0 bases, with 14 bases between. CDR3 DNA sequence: TGTGCCATCAGCGAGGACAGCGCTTTGAACACTGAAGCTTTCTTT. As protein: CAISEDSALNTEAFF.

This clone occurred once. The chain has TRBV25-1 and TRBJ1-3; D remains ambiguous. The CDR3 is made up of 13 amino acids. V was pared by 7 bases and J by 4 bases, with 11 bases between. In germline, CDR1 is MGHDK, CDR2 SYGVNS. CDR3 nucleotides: TGTGCCAGCACCCCCGCCGGGGGAAACACCATATATTTT. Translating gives CASTPAGGNTIYF.

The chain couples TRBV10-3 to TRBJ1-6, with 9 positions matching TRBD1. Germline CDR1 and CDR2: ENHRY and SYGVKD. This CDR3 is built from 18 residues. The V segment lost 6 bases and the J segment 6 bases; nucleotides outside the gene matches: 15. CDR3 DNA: TGTGCCATCAGAGAGGGGGGACAGGGTGCGGGAGCTAATTCACCCCTCCACTTT. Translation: CAIREGGQGAGANSPLHF.

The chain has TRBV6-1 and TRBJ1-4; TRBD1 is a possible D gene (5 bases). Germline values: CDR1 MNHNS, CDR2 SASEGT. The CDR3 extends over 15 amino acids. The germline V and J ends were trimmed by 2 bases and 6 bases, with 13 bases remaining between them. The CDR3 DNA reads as TGTGCCAGCAGTGAATTCAACGGGGGAGATGAAAAACTGTTTTTT. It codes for CASSEFNGGDEKLFF.